This TCR beta chain was found in a study of blood T cells in healthy people across ages. Combining a sample-barcoded 5' primer with a J-beta primer mix, a second PCR ran for roughly 7 to 11 cycles. TCRdb re-called the 5' RACE reads with MiXCR, one entry per CDR3 protein. The sample comprises just under 900,000 distinct CDR3 sequences, under 35% of which are singletons, and roughly 17% rests with the top ten. CDR1 is LGHNA, CDR2 YSLEER, per germline. V shed 4 bases and J 2 bases; nucleotides not matched to a gene: 11. The CDR3 contains 18 residues. This clonotype occurred many times. The sequenced material came from blood. This sequence joins TRBV4-3 and TRBJ2-1; 10 nucleotides align to TRBD2. This sequence originates from a woman of 80 years or more in good health. CDR3 in DNA: TGCGCCAGCAGCCCTAGAGCGGGGGGGCCATCGGCCTACAATGAGCAGTTCTTC. Translation gives CASSPRAGGPSAYNEQFF.